This is a list of T cell receptor beta chains from one sample in a study of patients and donors after allogeneic stem cell transplantation. TCRdb called the RT-PCR reads again in MiXCR, with one record for every CDR3 protein. The data show approximately 200,000 distinct CDR3 sequences, about 37% seen once. Input material: blood, either unsorted or a sorted T cell fraction (not recorded which). These receptor sequences come from a human donor who was either an allogeneic HSCT recipient or a stem cell or donor lymphocyte infusion donor (not recorded which). It is not recorded whose cells these are; they may come from a transplant donor. The CDR3 runs from the conserved cysteine through the conserved F or W. The D gene is left open where the match is weak. Only part of the rows carry a size: once, few, many, or a class if the clone is expanded.

CDR3aa: CAIKPGAENIQYF
CDR3nt: TGTGCCATCAAACCGGGGGCGGAAAACATTCAGTACTTC
v_gene: TRBV10-3
abundance: -
d_gene: -
j_gene: TRBJ2-4

CDR3aa: CASSLAGAETQYF
CDR3nt: TGTGCCAGCAGCTTAGCGGGGGCGGAGACCCAGTACTTC
v_gene: TRBV11-2
abundance: -
d_gene: -
j_gene: TRBJ2-5

CDR3aa: CASSPGGQGPNTEAFF
CDR3nt: TGTGCCAGCAGCCCCGGGGGGCAGGGACCGAACACTGAAGCTTTCTTT
v_gene: TRBV5-5
abundance: -
d_gene: -
j_gene: TRBJ1-1

CDR3aa: CSAAPGQGNTEAFF
CDR3nt: TGCAGTGCCGCGCCAGGACAGGGCAACACTGAAGCTTTCTTT
v_gene: TRBV20-1
abundance: -
d_gene: TRBD1
j_gene: TRBJ1-1

CDR3aa: CSAGGTGSNQPQHF
CDR3nt: TGCAGTGCTGGAGGGACAGGGAGCAATCAGCCCCAGCATTTT
v_gene: TRBV20-1
abundance: -
d_gene: TRBD1
j_gene: TRBJ1-5

CDR3aa: CASSQFGGGPTRAGNTIYF
CDR3nt: TGCGCCAGCAGCCAATTCGGAGGAGGTCCCACACGAGCTGGAAACACCATATATTTT
v_gene: TRBV4-1
abundance: -
d_gene: -
j_gene: TRBJ1-3

CDR3aa: CASAGGPQETQYF
CDR3nt: TGTGCCAGCGCAGGGGGGCCCCAAGAGACCCAGTACTTC
v_gene: TRBV9
abundance: -
d_gene: -
j_gene: TRBJ2-5

CDR3aa: CATTPSQGIGNQPQHF
CDR3nt: TGTGCCACAACTCCCAGCCAGGGTATCGGCAATCAGCCCCAGCATTTT
v_gene: TRBV28
abundance: -
d_gene: -
j_gene: TRBJ1-5

CDR3aa: CASSLGWETSSNQPQHF
CDR3nt: TGTGCCAGCAGCTTGGGTTGGGAGACAAGCAGCAATCAGCCCCAGCATTTT
v_gene: TRBV7-2
abundance: -
d_gene: -
j_gene: TRBJ1-5

CDR3aa: CATRSGHSNQPQHF
CDR3nt: TGTGCAACCAGGTCAGGGCATAGCAATCAGCCCCAGCATTTT
v_gene: TRBV15
abundance: -
d_gene: -
j_gene: TRBJ1-5

CDR3aa: CASSQRGSNTEAFF
CDR3nt: TGTGCCAGCAGCCAACGGGGGTCGAACACTGAAGCTTTCTTT
v_gene: TRBV3-1
abundance: -
d_gene: -
j_gene: TRBJ1-1

CDR3aa: CASSQGQGMNQPQHF
CDR3nt: TGTGCCAGCAGCCAAGGACAGGGGATGAATCAGCCCCAGCATTTT
v_gene: TRBV3-1
abundance: -
d_gene: TRBD1
j_gene: TRBJ1-5

CDR3aa: CASSLRDRGRSGANVLTF
CDR3nt: TGCGCCAGCAGCCTCCGGGACAGGGGTAGATCTGGGGCCAACGTCCTGACTTTC
v_gene: TRBV5-1
abundance: few
d_gene: TRBD1
j_gene: TRBJ2-6

CDR3aa: CASSSPYRSSYNSPLHF
CDR3nt: TGTGCCAGCAGTTCCCCTTATCGGAGCTCCTATAATTCACCCCTCCACTTT
v_gene: TRBV12-3/TRBV12-4
abundance: -
d_gene: -
j_gene: TRBJ1-6

CDR3aa: CASSLRSTDNQPQHF
CDR3nt: TGCGCCAGCAGCCTCCGGAGCACAGACAATCAGCCCCAGCATTTT
v_gene: TRBV4-1
abundance: few
d_gene: -
j_gene: TRBJ1-5

CDR3aa: CASRPGQGLKETQYF
CDR3nt: TGTGCCAGCAGACCAGGACAGGGCCTTAAAGAGACCCAGTACTTC
v_gene: TRBV6-1
abundance: once
d_gene: TRBD1
j_gene: TRBJ2-5

CDR3aa: CARSRDRVTEAFF
CDR3nt: TGTGCCAGAAGTCGGGACAGGGTCACTGAAGCTTTCTTT
v_gene: TRBV5-8
abundance: few
d_gene: TRBD1
j_gene: TRBJ1-1

CDR3aa: CASSPTGGADYGYTF
CDR3nt: TGTGCCAGCAGTCCTACAGGGGGCGCGGACTATGGCTACACCTTC
v_gene: TRBV12-3/TRBV12-4
abundance: -
d_gene: TRBD1
j_gene: TRBJ1-2